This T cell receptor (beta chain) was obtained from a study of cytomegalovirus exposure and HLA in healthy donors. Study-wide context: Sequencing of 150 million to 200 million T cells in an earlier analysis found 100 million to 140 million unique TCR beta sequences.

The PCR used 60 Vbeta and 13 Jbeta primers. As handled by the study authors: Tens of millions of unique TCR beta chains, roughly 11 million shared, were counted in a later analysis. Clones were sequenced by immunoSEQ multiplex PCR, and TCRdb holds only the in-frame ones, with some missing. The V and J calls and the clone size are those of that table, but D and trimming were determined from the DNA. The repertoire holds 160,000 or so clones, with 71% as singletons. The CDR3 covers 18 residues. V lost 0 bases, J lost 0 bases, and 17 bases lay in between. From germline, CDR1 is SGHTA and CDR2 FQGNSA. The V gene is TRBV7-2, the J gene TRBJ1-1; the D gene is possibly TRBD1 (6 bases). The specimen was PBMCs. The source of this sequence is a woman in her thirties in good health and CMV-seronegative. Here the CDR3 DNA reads TGTGCCAGCAGCTTAGCTGGTACAGGGTGGGTGATGAACACTGAAGCTTTCTTT. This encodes CASSLAGTGWVMNTEAFF.